Listed below are T cell receptor beta chains from one sample, sequenced in a study of T cell responses to AZD1222 COVID-19 vaccine. The protocol was immunoSEQ multiplex PCR, while the TCRdb copy is restricted to in-frame clones and leaves out a portion. The sample includes about 140,000 clones, roughly nine tenths seen only once; the top ten take roughly 7.5%. The sample in question was peripheral blood, obtained 28 days after the second dose of the MenACWY control vaccine. The receptors come from an adult who received the MenACWY meningococcal vaccine as a control. Each CDR3 is given with its conserved first and last residue. D genes are given only for firm matches. A row's size may be missing; if present it is once, few, many or a size class.

clone_size j_call d_call v_call cdr3_nt cdr3_aa
- TRBJ1-4 - TRBV19 TGTGCCAGTACCGAGGGGCCAACTAATGAAAAACTGTTTTTT CASTEGPTNEKLFF
- TRBJ2-2 - TRBV7-3 TGTGCCAGCAGCCCCGGAATTAACACCGGGGAGCTGTTTTTT CASSPGINTGELFF
once TRBJ2-1 TRBD2 TRBV18 TGTGCCAGCTCACCATTGGGACTTGCGGGAGGGGGGTTTGCGGGCTCCTACAATGAGCAGTTCTTC CASSPLGLAGGGFAGSYNEQFF
once TRBJ2-7 TRBD2 TRBV6-2/TRBV6-3 TGTGCCAGCAGTTACCGGGTAGCGGGGGTCTACGAGCAGTACTTC CASSYRVAGVYEQYF
- TRBJ1-1 - TRBV13 TGTGCCAGCAGCTTAGGCAGGGCGCGGGGCACTGAAGCTTTCTTT CASSLGRARGTEAFF
- TRBJ1-2 - TRBV28 TGTGCCAGCATCGGGGGCCAGGGAATGGGTGGCTACACCTTC CASIGGQGMGGYTF
- TRBJ1-1 - TRBV5-1 TGCGCCAGCAGCTTGGCAGGGGCTCAGTTGGGCACTGAAGCTTTCTTT CASSLAGAQLGTEAFF
- TRBJ1-4 TRBD1 TRBV27 TGTGCCAGCAGTTGGACAGGTCATCCAACTAATGAAAAACTGTTTTTT CASSWTGHPTNEKLFF
- TRBJ1-2 - TRBV30 TGTGCCTGGACCGCCTCAGGACGTTGGTATGGCTACACCTTC CAWTASGRWYGYTF
- TRBJ2-7 - TRBV28 TGTGCCAGCAGTCCCTCCAACAGGGATATCGCCTACGAGCAGTACTTC CASSPSNRDIAYEQYF
once TRBJ2-7 - TRBV5-4 TGTGCCAGCAGCAGAGGGGGGGGAAATCTCTACGAGCAGTACTTC CASSRGGGNLYEQYF
- TRBJ1-3 - TRBV7-8 TGTGCCAGCAGCTTAGACCCCAAGGGCACCATATATTTT CASSLDPKGTIYF
- TRBJ2-1 - TRBV5-4 TGTGCCAGCAGCCTCGAGAGGGGGAGCTACAATGAGCAGTTCTTC CASSLERGSYNEQFF
- TRBJ1-5 - TRBV19 TGTGCCAGTACCGAATGGGAGGATAGCAATCAGCCCCAGCATTTT CASTEWEDSNQPQHF
- TRBJ1-5 - TRBV5-5 TGTGCCAGCAGCCAAGGAGCCAGAAATAGCAATCAGCCCCAGCATTTT CASSQGARNSNQPQHF
- TRBJ1-4 - TRBV28 TGTGCCAGCTGCACAGGGTTAAGTAATGAAAAACTGTTTTTT CASCTGLSNEKLFF
- TRBJ1-6 TRBD1 TRBV3-1/TRBV3-2 TGTGCCAGCAGCCACGGGACAGGGAATAATTCACCCCTCCACTTT CASSHGTGNNSPLHF
- TRBJ2-3 - TRBV10-1 TGCGCCAGCAGTGAGTCGCGAGGCACAGATACGCAGTATTTT CASSESRGTDTQYF
- TRBJ1-5 - TRBV3-1/TRBV3-2 TGTGCCAGCAGCCAAGATCGGGCCAATCAGCCCCAGCATTTT CASSQDRANQPQHF
once TRBJ1-5 - TRBV5-6 TGTGCCAGCAGCTTGGGCAGGATCGGTCAGCCCCAGCATTTT CASSLGRIGQPQHF
- TRBJ1-1 - TRBV10-2 TGCGCCAGTGCAAGACAGGCGAACACTGAAGCTTTCTTT CASARQANTEAFF
few TRBJ1-5 - TRBV28 TGTGCCAGCACGGGAGGTAGTCAGCCCCAGCATTTT CASTGGSQPQHF
- TRBJ2-1 TRBD1 TRBV7-2 TGTGCCAGCAGCCTTCTCGGGACAGGGGGATTCCACAATGAGCAGTTCTTC CASSLLGTGGFHNEQFF
- TRBJ1-5 - TRBV28 TGTGCCAGCAGTTTATCAGGGCCCGGTAGCAATCAGCCCCAGCATTTT CASSLSGPGSNQPQHF
- TRBJ2-2 TRBD1 TRBV4-1 TGCGCCAGCAGCCAAGATAGGACAGGTGGCGGGGAGCTGTTTTTT CASSQDRTGGGELFF
- TRBJ2-2 - TRBV6-5 TGTGCCAGCAGTCGGACGAACACCGGGGAGCTGTTTTTT CASSRTNTGELFF
few TRBJ1-2 - TRBV6-1 TGTGCCAGCAGTGAGGCCGGGCTGCCTAACTATGGCTACACCTTC CASSEAGLPNYGYTF
- TRBJ2-1 - TRBV18 TGTGCCAGCTCACCTAGCCTAGCCGGCAATGAGCAGTTCTTC CASSPSLAGNEQFF
- TRBJ2-2 - TRBV4-1 TGCGCCAGCAGCCATAAGGACACGTTCACCGGGGAGCTGTTTTTT CASSHKDTFTGELFF
- TRBJ1-2 - TRBV24-1 TGTGCCACCAGTGATGCAGGAACCTATGGCTACACCTTC CATSDAGTYGYTF
- TRBJ2-3 - TRBV27 TGTGCCAGCAGTTTAACACCTAGCTCTTCCACAGATACGCAGTATTTT CASSLTPSSSTDTQYF
- TRBJ2-3 - TRBV12-3/TRBV12-4 TGTGCCAGCAGTTTAGGGGAGGCAGATACGCAGTATTTT CASSLGEADTQYF
- TRBJ1-1 - TRBV7-9 TGTGCCAGCAGCTTAGTGTGGAGGGTGGGAACTGAAGCTTTCTTT CASSLVWRVGTEAFF
- TRBJ2-1 - TRBV6-5 TGTGCCAGCAGGGGAACAGGGCGCTCCTACAATGAGCAGTTCTTC CASRGTGRSYNEQFF
- TRBJ2-2 - TRBV7-3 TGTGCCAGCAGCTTAGGCCTCAATACCGGGGAGCTGTTTTTT CASSLGLNTGELFF
- TRBJ2-2 - TRBV6-2/TRBV6-3 TGTGCCAGCAGTTACATCCACACCGGGGAGCTGTTTTTT CASSYIHTGELFF
- TRBJ1-5 TRBD1 TRBV23-1 TGCGCCAGCAGTCGTCAGGGGGTTGATGATCAGCCCCAGCATTTT CASSRQGVDDQPQHF
- TRBJ1-1 TRBD1 TRBV11-2 TGTGCCAGCAGCTCAGGGACAGGGGTCGTCGCTGCTTTCTTT CASSSGTGVVAAFF
- TRBJ2-7 TRBD1 TRBV5-1 TGCGCCAGCAGCATAGGGACAGGGGGCACCTACGAGCAGTACTTC CASSIGTGGTYEQYF
- TRBJ1-1 TRBD1 TRBV7-2 TGTGCCAGCAGCGGACAGGGGAACACTGAAGCTTTCTTT CASSGQGNTEAFF
- TRBJ2-7 - TRBV28 TGTGCCAGCAGTTTAAGTGGGCCCTTCTACGAGCAGTACTTC CASSLSGPFYEQYF
- TRBJ1-3 - TRBV7-9 TGTGCCAGCCGACAGAGCTCTGGAAACACCATATATTTT CASRQSSGNTIYF
- TRBJ2-5 - TRBV28 TGTGCCAGCAGAATCCCTGGGGACGTGGAGACCCAGTACTTC CASRIPGDVETQYF
- TRBJ2-7 - TRBV10-3 TGTGCCATCAGTGATCAGGGCGAGCAGTACTTC CAISDQGEQYF
- TRBJ1-5 - TRBV12-1 TGTGCCAGCAGCTTTCAGGGGATATATCAGCCCCAGCATTTT CASSFQGIYQPQHF
- TRBJ2-3 - TRBV5-1 TGCGCCAGCAGCGGGGGGACATTCGCAGATACGCAGTATTTT CASSGGTFADTQYF
- TRBJ1-6 TRBD1 TRBV3-1/TRBV3-2 TGTGCCAGCAGCGCAGAGACAGGGTCCTCACCCCTCCACTTT CASSAETGSSPLHF
- TRBJ2-6 TRBD1 TRBV28 TGTGCCAGCAGTTTAGGGGACAGCTTCGGGGCCAACGTCCTGACTTTC CASSLGDSFGANVLTF
- TRBJ1-5 - TRBV19 TGTGCCAGTACCCTACCGGGGGGTAATCAGCCCCAGCATTTT CASTLPGGNQPQHF
- TRBJ2-3 TRBD1 TRBV19 TGTGCCAGTAGTAAGTCCCCGGGACAGTATCCAGGAGATACGCAGTATTTT CASSKSPGQYPGDTQYF
- TRBJ1-3 - TRBV3-1/TRBV3-2 TGTGCCAGCAGCCAAGTAGTACAGGCCCTCTCTGGAAACACCATATATTTT CASSQVVQALSGNTIYF
once TRBJ2-5 TRBD1 TRBV30 TGTGCCTGGAGGGGACAGGGTCCGGAGACCCAGTACTTC CAWRGQGPETQYF
- TRBJ1-6 - TRBV7-8 TGTGCCAGCAGCTTAGTAAGGGGAAATTCACCCCTCCACTTT CASSLVRGNSPLHF
- TRBJ2-3 - TRBV19 TGTGCCACCCAAGTTACCGGGGCTACGGATACGCAGTATTTT CATQVTGATDTQYF
- TRBJ1-1 - TRBV5-6 TGTGCCAGCAGCTTGAACACTGAAGCTTTCTTT CASSLNTEAFF